A single sample gave rise to the 29 T cell receptor beta chains below, sequenced in a study of post-analysis software for immune sequencing data (dated by TCRdb to the mid-2010s). What the work shows at the level of the full study, not this receptor alone: Patients showed significantly higher frequencies than controls for a few TRBV segments, among them TRBV5-6, TRBV5-1 and TRBV20-1.

These receptors have no known antigen. The receptor library was made with PCR. TCRdb shows the sequencer as Illumina HiSeq 2500. To reduce PCR and sequencing biases, unique molecular identifiers were incorporated into the TCR beta cDNA libraries. TCRdb applied fastp at Q25 and MiXCR to the public reads, then kept only in-frame beta chains. Duplicate CDR3 protein sequences are folded into a single record with the most common DNA and genes. Within this sample are around 400,000 distinct CDR3 sequences, with roughly 38% of them counted one time only. Roughly 8.2% of the sample comes from the top ten. The sequencing input was blood. These receptors were collected from a girl aged 2-15 years with multiple sclerosis.

This clonotype showed up just a few times. This chain uses TRBV28 with TRBJ2-5; no clear D. Trimming stripped 5 bases from V and 0 bases from J, with 13 bases between. CDR1 MDHEN and CDR2 SYDVKM come from the germline V gene. This CDR3 is 15 amino acids long. The CDR3 loop reads CASSPHVAHQETQYF. For the CDR3, the DNA is TGTGCCAGCAGTCCCCATGTTGCGCACCAAGAGACCCAGTACTTC.

This chain links TRBV6-6 with TRBJ2-1, with D possibly matching TRBD1 (6 bases). Trimming took 7 bases from V and 13 from J, leaving 20 bases between them. The CDR3 length is 13 residues. Germline V gives CDR1 MNHNY, CDR2 SVGAGI (reference sequence). The CDR3 protein is CASNTYRARRQFF. The DNA of the CDR3 is TGTGCCAGCAACACATACAGGGCTCGTCGACAGTTCTTC.

This clonotype came up a few times. This chain uses TRBV7-6 with TRBJ1-2, with TRBD1 matching 7 bases. Per the germline V gene, CDR1 is SGHVS and CDR2 is FNYEAQ. Trimming took 0 bases from V and 4 from J; bases not matched to a gene: 8. This CDR3 spans 16 amino acids. DNA for the CDR3: TGTGCCAGCAGCTTAGCCGGGGACAGCGATATCTATGGCTACACCTTC. Translating gives CASSLAGDSDIYGYTF.

This clonotype turned up a few times. CDR3: CASSYQVRDGPYEQYF. CDR3 coding DNA: TGTGCCAGCAGTTACCAAGTCCGGGACGGACCCTACGAGCAGTACTTC. The chain combines TRBV6-5 with TRBJ2-7; D may correspond to TRBD1 or TRBD2 (5 bases each). Germline lookup yields CDR1 MNHEY and CDR2 SVGAGI. Trimming took off 2 bases at V and 2 bases at J, with 16 bases between the two ends. CDR3 length equals 16 residues.

This chain links TRBV12-3 or TRBV12-4 with TRBJ1-2, with a tentative D call TRBD1 (6 bases). This CDR3 has 15 amino acids. V was clipped by 7 bases and J by 3 bases, with 18 bases between them. The CDR3 DNA reads as TGTGCCAGCACCCAGGGGAGGGGTGTTCACTATGGCTACACCTTC. Its protein product is CASTQGRGVHYGYTF.

V and J are TRBV20-1 and TRBJ1-4, with 9 bases matching TRBD1. Looked up from germline, CDR1 is DFQATT and CDR2 is SNEGSKA (reference sequence). V dropped 3 bases and J dropped 7; count of bases not matched to a gene: 6. The CDR3 extends over 14 amino acids. CDR3 amino acids: CSASRTGVAEKLFF. For the CDR3, the DNA is TGCAGTGCTAGCCGGACAGGGGTGGCTGAAAAACTGTTTTTT.

This chain links TRBV7-6 with TRBJ2-3; D uncertain. V was cut by 2 bases and J by 3 bases, with 15 bases left in between. This CDR3 region has 16 residues. Germline CDR1 reads SGHVS; CDR2 reads FNYEAQ. As DNA, the CDR3 is TGTGCCAGCAGCTTAAAAGGGCCCGCGTGGACAGATACGCAGTATTTT. Residues: CASSLKGPAWTDTQYF. The full variable domain, rest sourced from reference TRBV7-6 and TRBJ2-3, is GAGVSQSPRYKVTKRGQDVALRCDPISGHVSLYWYRQALGQGPEFLTYFNYEAQQDKSGLPNDRFSAERPEGSISTLTIQRTEQRDSAMYRCASSLKGPAWTDTQYFGPGTRLTVL.

In its sample, this clonotype was seen many times. J is TRBJ2-3 and V is TRBV27; TRBD2 aligns across 13 bases. From germline, CDR1 is MNHEY and CDR2 SMNVEV (reference sequence). The CDR3 consists of 17 residues. The V gene end was trimmed by 8 bases and the J gene end by 2 bases; junction bases not matched to a gene: 10. The DNA of the CDR3 is TGTGCCAGCCTTGGACTAGCGGGAGCAATTAACACAGATACGCAGTATTTT. Its translation: CASLGLAGAINTDTQYF.

The chain couples TRBV10-3 to TRBJ2-3; TRBD2 aligns across 9 bases. Germline trimming cut 3 bases from V and 0 bases from J; bases unmatched to any gene: 16. The CDR3 runs to 20 residues. Germline loops: CDR1 ENHRY, CDR2 SYGVKD. In nucleotides, the CDR3 is TGTGCCATCAGTGATATCGTCCTAGCGGGACCCCCACAAAGCACAGATACGCAGTATTTT. Translation: CAISDIVLAGPPQSTDTQYF.

This clonotype was seen only a few times. The rearrangement joins TRBV4-3 to TRBJ2-5; the D gene is possibly TRBD1 (6 bases). From germline, CDR1 is LGHNA and CDR2 YSLEER. Deletions cut 6 bases from V and 11 bases from J, with 22 bases between. The length of the CDR3 is 14 residues. The CDR3 nucleotides read TGCGCCAGCAGTCCTTGGGGCCCCGAGGGGGAGCAGTACTTC. Translating gives CASSPWGPEGEQYF.

This rearrangement joins TRBV10-2 to TRBJ2-5; D uncertain. V was clipped by 0 bases and J by 7 bases, with 9 bases between them. There are 13 residues in the CDR3. Germline CDR1 reads WSHSY; CDR2 reads SAAADI. The chain's CDR3 is CASSESLSGTQYF. The CDR3, as DNA: TGCGCCAGCAGTGAGTCGTTGAGTGGGACCCAGTACTTC.

This sequence joins TRBV28 and TRBJ1-2; tentative D call: TRBD1 (5 bases). The CDR3 covers 15 residues. V dropped 6 bases and J dropped 4 bases, with 18 bases sitting between them. Per germline, CDR1 MDHEN and CDR2 SYDVKM. CDR3: CASRRDALIGYGYTF. In DNA form, the CDR3 reads TGTGCCAGCAGAAGGGACGCCCTCATAGGCTATGGCTACACCTTC.

This clonotype was detected only a few times. The V gene is TRBV7-6, the J gene TRBJ1-2; the D gene is possibly TRBD1 (6 bases). Germline CDR1 SGHVS, CDR2 FNYEAQ. Trimming stripped 1 base from V and 8 bases from J, with 17 bases between. The CDR3 is made up of 15 amino acids. The CDR3 bases are TGTGCCAGCAGCTTAGTACAGGGCTCGTTTGAGGGCTACACCTTC. Protein: CASSLVQGSFEGYTF. The whole variable domain, remainder taken from reference TRBV7-6 and TRBJ1-2, is GAGVSQSPRYKVTKRGQDVALRCDPISGHVSLYWYRQALGQGPEFLTYFNYEAQQDKSGLPNDRFSAERPEGSISTLTIQRTEQRDSAMYRCASSLVQGSFEGYTFGSGTRLTVV.

The chain couples TRBV7-9 to TRBJ2-1; D ambiguous. V lost 3 bases and J lost 6, with 9 bases in between. This CDR3 spans 13 amino acids. The V gene's germline CDR1 is SEHNR and CDR2 FQNEAQ (reference sequence). The CDR3 loop reads CASSLDGSNEQFF. The CDR3 DNA reads TGTGCCAGCAGCTTGGATGGTTCCAATGAGCAGTTCTTC.

The J gene is TRBJ1-2, the V gene TRBV3-1; D is uncertain. The CDR3 sequence is 14 residues long. The V end was cut by 1 base, the J end by 7 bases, with 13 bases between. The V gene's germline CDR1 is LGHDT and CDR2 YNNKEL (reference sequence). The CDR3 DNA reads TGTGCCAGCAGCCAAGGTGCCGCGACGTCTGGCTACACCTTC. Protein product: CASSQGAATSGYTF.

The chain uses TRBV7-3 and TRBJ2-3; D is possibly TRBD1 (5 bases). Germline CDR1 SGHTA, CDR2 FQGTGA. This CDR3 has 13 amino acids. Deletions cut 5 bases from V and 5 bases from J, with 11 bases between. The CDR3 spells CASSPPTEDTQYF. In DNA, the CDR3 is TGTGCCAGCAGCCCTCCGACAGAAGATACGCAGTATTTT. Based on the CDR3 plus reference TRBV7-3 and TRBJ2-3, the full variable domain is GAGVSQTPSNKVTEKGKYVELRCDPISGHTALYWYRQSLGQGPEFLIYFQGTGAADDSGLPNDRFFAVRPEGSVSTLKIQRTERGDSAVYLCASSPPTEDTQYFGPGTRLTVL.

This clonotype came up a few times. CDR3 residues: CASSYPSGALSYEQYF. CDR3 bases: TGTGCCAGCAGTTACCCCTCAGGGGCTCTATCCTACGAGCAGTACTTC. The V call is TRBV6-2 or TRBV6-3, the J call TRBJ2-7; maybe TRBD1 (6 bases). The CDR3 is 16 amino acids. Germline CDR1 reads MNHEY; CDR2 reads SVGEGT. Trimming took off 2 bases at V and 1 base at J, with 15 bases between the two ends.

This clonotype has a handful of counts. The chain combines TRBV28 with TRBJ1-2; D not resolved. The V gene lost 11 bases and the J gene lost 0 bases, with 13 bases spanning the gap. The CDR3 extends over 13 amino acids. Germline loops: CDR1 MDHEN, CDR2 SYDVKM. CDR3 in DNA: TGTGCCTCCGAACAGCCCACTAACTATGGCTACACCTTC. Its translation is CASEQPTNYGYTF.

For this clonotype: The junction does not match germline at one end; this may be a read error. The gene calls are TRBV3-1 and TRBJ1-2, with D maybe TRBD1 (6 bases). CDR1 and CDR2 (germline): LGHDT, YNNKEL (reference sequence). The CDR3 is 13 residues long. The CDR3 spells CASSQGRGLGYTF. Here the CDR3 DNA reads TGTGCCAGCAGTCAAGGGCGGGGGCTTGGCTACACCTTC.

The chain combines TRBV5-1 with TRBJ2-5; D unclear. V was clipped by 3 bases and J by 1 base, with 10 bases between them. CDR1 SGHRS and CDR2 YFSETQ come from the germline V gene. This CDR3 region has 14 residues. In nucleotides, the CDR3 is TGCGCCAGCAGCTATCGGACCCCCCAAGAGACCCAGTACTTC. Its protein product is CASSYRTPQETQYF. The whole variable domain, remainder taken from reference TRBV5-1 and TRBJ2-5, is KAGVTQTPRYLIKTRGQQVTLSCSPISGHRSVSWYQQTPGQGLQFLFEYFSETQRNKGNFPGRFSGRQFSNSRSEMNVSTLELGDSALYLCASSYRTPQETQYFGPGTRLLVL.

The V and J genes are TRBV4-1 and TRBJ1-6; weak D call: TRBD1 (5 bases). CDR3 length: 16 amino acids. The germline gives CDR1 MGHRA, CDR2 YSYEKL. Trimming removed 0 bases from V and 7 bases from J, with 13 bases in between. The CDR3 sequence: CASSQDGGRRNSPLHF. CDR3 coding DNA: TGCGCCAGCAGCCAAGATGGGGGAAGGAGGAATTCACCCCTCCACTTT.

This chain joins TRBV28 and TRBJ1-1; D gene ambiguous. Germline V lookup: CDR1 MDHEN, CDR2 SYDVKM. Trimming left V 5 bases short and J 4 bases short, with 8 bases between. The CDR3 covers 12 residues. The CDR3 here is CASSDRITEAFF. CDR3 bases: TGTGCCAGCAGTGACCGGATCACTGAAGCTTTCTTT.

V usage is TRBV20-1 and J usage is TRBJ1-6, with no clear D. CDR3 length: 14 residues. V was cut by 0 bases and J by 9 bases, with 12 bases left in between. Looked up from germline, CDR1 is DFQATT and CDR2 is SNEGSKA (reference sequence). CDR3 nucleotides: TGCAGTGCTAGAGATCCAGAGGAGGGTTCACCCCTCCACTTT. Amino acid sequence: CSARDPEEGSPLHF.

This clonotype was seen a few times. The genes are TRBV5-5 and TRBJ2-5, with a tentative D call TRBD2 (6 bases). Trimming took off 5 bases at V and 4 bases at J, with 9 bases between the two ends. The germline V gene has CDR1 SGHKS and CDR2 YYEKEE (reference sequence). The CDR3 sequence is 12 residues long. In DNA, the CDR3 is TGTGCCAGCAGGTTCGGGGGAGAGACCCAGTACTTC. The encoded protein is CASRFGGETQYF.

This clonotype was counted only a few times. The chain joins TRBV4-3 to TRBJ1-2; the D is unclear. The V end was cut by 1 base, the J end by 4 bases, with 19 bases between. CDR1 LGHNA and CDR2 YSLEER come from the germline V gene. The CDR3 is 17 residues long. The CDR3 loop reads CASSQGRRHPSFYGYTF. CDR3 nucleotides: TGCGCCAGCAGCCAAGGCAGGCGCCATCCCTCCTTCTATGGCTACACCTTC.

This rearrangement joins TRBV7-8 to TRBJ2-1; no definite D call. V shed 3 bases and J shed 5 bases, with 11 bases lying between them. The CDR3 is made up of 14 amino acids. Germline loops: CDR1 SGHVS, CDR2 FQNEAQ. CDR3 sequence: CASSFQPRDNEQFF. The CDR3 nucleotides are TGTGCCAGCAGCTTTCAGCCTCGGGACAATGAGCAGTTCTTC.

The rearrangement joins TRBV7-9 to TRBJ1-2; D is unresolved. Trimming pared 5 bases from V and 4 bases from J, leaving 11 bases between. The CDR3 has 13 amino acids. The germline V gene has CDR1 SEHNR and CDR2 FQNEAQ (reference sequence). As DNA, the CDR3 is TGTGCCAGCAGCGTAGGAAAGACCTATGGCTACACCTTC. The encoded protein is CASSVGKTYGYTF.

J is TRBJ1-4 and V is TRBV5-5; 8 bases match TRBD1. CDR3 length: 17 amino acids. The junction had 10 bases not matched to a gene; V was cut back by 1 base and J by 5 bases. CDR1 is SGHKS and CDR2 is YYEKEE in the germline V gene (reference sequence). CDR3: CASSLFFRDRSNEKLFF. The CDR3 region has the DNA TGTGCCAGCAGCTTGTTTTTCCGGGACAGGTCGAATGAAAAACTGTTTTTT. Filled out from reference TRBV5-5 and TRBJ1-4, the complete variable domain reads DAGVTQSPTHLIKTRGQQVTLRCSPISGHKSVSWYQQVLGQGPQFIFQYYEKEERGRGNFPDRFSARQFPNYSSELNVNALLLGDSALYLCASSLFFRDRSNEKLFFGSGTQLSVL.

This clonotype came up a few times. V gene TRBV29-1 combines with J gene TRBJ2-5, with 10 positions matching TRBD2. Germline CDR1 and CDR2: SQVTM and ANQGSEA. After removal of 1 base from V and 1 base from J, the junction contained 0 bases not matched to a gene. The CDR3 runs 14 residues. CDR3 sequence (DNA): TGCAGCGTTGAAGGGACTAGCGGCCAAGAGACCCAGTACTTC. It encodes CSVEGTSGQETQYF.